This T cell receptor beta chain was obtained from a study of sequential checkpoint blockade in melanoma. Study information: Randomization was 1:1 between first-line nivolumab→ipilimumab and ipilimumab→nivolumab. Both treatment sequences were followed by maintenance nivolumab.

Described treatment: randomized to nivolumab then ipilimumab (arm A) or the reverse (arm B). Patients had received no earlier DNA-damaging chemotherapy. Live CD3+CD8+ CD19− CD56− cells were sorted from PBMCs. This CDR3 region has 15 residues. Per germline, CDR1 LNHDA and CDR2 SQIVND (reference sequence). Germline trimming cut 5 bases from V and 5 bases from J; bases unmatched to any gene: 8. In this sample, this clone turned up once. The repertoire was sequenced with immunoSEQ multiplex PCR; TCRdb's copy has only in-frame clones and lacks some. In the table there are 13,000 to 15,000 clones, over 60% of which are singletons.

The sample in question was CD8+ T cells sorted from blood (inferred from file names), obtained from a patient given nivolumab and ipilimumab in sequence. The sequence came from a human donor with melanoma. The chain couples TRBV19 to TRBJ1-4, with 7 nucleotides matching TRBD1. CDR3 DNA: TGTGCCAGTAGTCCCCGTTCAGGGGGGAATGAAAAACTGTTTTTT. Translation: CASSPRSGGNEKLFF.